This T cell receptor (beta chain) comes out of a study of shared clonotypes between healthy human individuals. Overall study: Three CD4 naive, three CD4 memory, two CD8 naive and one CD8 memory plate were used per donor. General study points: When naive CD4 clonotypes were compared across several donors, approximately 5% were shared.

For this clone: What it binds is unknown.

Assay runs were performed at deep level. Only in-frame clones appear in the TCRdb table, and some are missing; sequencing was by immunoSEQ multiplex PCR. Among hundreds of thousands of clones listed, around 96% were seen once. The CDR3 loop spans 14 amino acids. CDR1 LNHNV and CDR2 YYDKDF come from the germline V gene (reference sequence). Sequenced material: naive CD4+ T cells sorted from blood. Regarding subset: CD45RA+ positively selected. This chain links TRBV15 with TRBJ2-5; D remains ambiguous. Gene TRBJ2-7 matches the end of the DNA better, so the J call may be wrong. The TCR originated in a woman aged 25-40 years in good health. The CDR3 nucleotides are TGTGCCACCAGCAGAGTAGGCAGAGACTACGAGCAGTACTTC. Encoded protein: CATSRVGRDYEQYF.